The rows below give T cell receptor beta chains drawn from one sample of a study of vaccination and CD4 T cells after COVID-19. TCRdb reprocessed the PCR reads with MiXCR, giving one entry per CDR3 protein. The sample includes over 15,000 distinct CDR3 sequences, 52% seen only once; the top ten take over 11%. Their cognate antigens are unknown. Sequenced: CD4+ T cells from blood, cultured in vitro. These receptors were obtained from a human donor who had recovered from COVID-19. Each CDR3 is given with its conserved first and last residue. D genes are given only for firm matches. For some rows the clone size is stated as once, few or many, or as a class when expanded; others skip it.

TRBV6-1	NA	few	TRBJ2-7	TGTGCCAGCAGCCGGGGACCGCGCTACGAGCAGTACTTC	CASSRGPRYEQYF
TRBV20-1	NA	NA	TRBJ2-1	TGCAGTGCTATCGGGGTAGCGGAGTACAATGAGCAGTTCTTC	CSAIGVAEYNEQFF
TRBV9	TRBD2	few	TRBJ2-1	TGTGCCAGCAGCGTAGGGAGCGGGGCCTACAATGAGCAGTTCTTC	CASSVGSGAYNEQFF
TRBV7-2	NA	few	TRBJ1-2	TGTGCCAGCAGCTCCTTCGGCCTTGGAGCTAACTATGGCTACACCTTC	CASSSFGLGANYGYTF
TRBV12-3/TRBV12-4	NA	NA	TRBJ1-5	TGTGCCAGTTCCCTCTTAGGCGATCAGCCCCAGCATTTT	CASSLLGDQPQHF
TRBV6-2/TRBV6-3	NA	NA	TRBJ1-5	TGTGCCAGCAGCCGTGGTGGTAGCAATCAGCCCCAGCATTTT	CASSRGGSNQPQHF
TRBV19	NA	NA	TRBJ2-7	TGTGCCAGTAGTATTTCGTTCCAGTCGGCTTTGGGCGAGCAGTACTTC	CASSISFQSALGEQYF
TRBV10-3	TRBD1	NA	TRBJ1-1	TGTGCCATCAGTGGACAGGGAGTGAACACTGAAGCTTTCTTT	CAISGQGVNTEAFF
TRBV11-3	TRBD1	NA	TRBJ1-1	TGTGCCAGCAGCCCTCGGGACAGCGAAGCTTTCTTT	CASSPRDSEAFF
TRBV11-3	NA	few	TRBJ1-1	TGTGCCAGCAGCTTAGTGATGGGGTTGAGCACTGAAGCTTTCTTT	CASSLVMGLSTEAFF
TRBV27	NA	NA	TRBJ2-5	TGTGCCAGCAGCTCCCCCACTGGGACCCAGTACTTC	CASSSPTGTQYF
TRBV20-1	TRBD2	NA	TRBJ2-5	TGCAGTGCTCGGACTAGCGGACGGGAGACCCAGTACTTC	CSARTSGRETQYF
TRBV7-9	TRBD2	NA	TRBJ2-2	TGTGCCAGCAGCCGGACTAGAGGAACCGGGGAGCTGTTTTTT	CASSRTRGTGELFF
TRBV14	NA	NA	TRBJ1-1	TGTGCCAGCAGCCAAGTCGGGAGACCGCGGGCTTTCTTT	CASSQVGRPRAFF
TRBV5-1	TRBD1	NA	TRBJ2-1	TGCGCCAGCAGCCGATGGACAGGGGTGGATAATGAGCAGTTCTTC	CASSRWTGVDNEQFF
TRBV7-3	TRBD2	NA	TRBJ2-1	TGTGCCAGCAGCTTAAATAGCGGGAGGGCCTACAATGAGCAGTTCTTC	CASSLNSGRAYNEQFF
TRBV4-1	NA	NA	TRBJ1-1	TGCGCCAGCAGCCCCGGGGTTAGTGGGACAACTGAAGCTTTCTTT	CASSPGVSGTTEAFF
TRBV7-2	TRBD1	NA	TRBJ2-2	TGTGCCAGCAGCTGGACCGGGACAGGTGGGACCGGGGAGCTGTTTTTT	CASSWTGTGGTGELFF
TRBV20-1	NA	NA	TRBJ2-5	TGCAGTGCTAGTGGAAAAGAGACCCAGTACTTC	CSASGKETQYF
TRBV28	NA	NA	TRBJ1-4	TGTGCCTCCAGCTCCGGGCAGGGCTATCGAGAAAAACTGTTTTTT	CASSSGQGYREKLFF